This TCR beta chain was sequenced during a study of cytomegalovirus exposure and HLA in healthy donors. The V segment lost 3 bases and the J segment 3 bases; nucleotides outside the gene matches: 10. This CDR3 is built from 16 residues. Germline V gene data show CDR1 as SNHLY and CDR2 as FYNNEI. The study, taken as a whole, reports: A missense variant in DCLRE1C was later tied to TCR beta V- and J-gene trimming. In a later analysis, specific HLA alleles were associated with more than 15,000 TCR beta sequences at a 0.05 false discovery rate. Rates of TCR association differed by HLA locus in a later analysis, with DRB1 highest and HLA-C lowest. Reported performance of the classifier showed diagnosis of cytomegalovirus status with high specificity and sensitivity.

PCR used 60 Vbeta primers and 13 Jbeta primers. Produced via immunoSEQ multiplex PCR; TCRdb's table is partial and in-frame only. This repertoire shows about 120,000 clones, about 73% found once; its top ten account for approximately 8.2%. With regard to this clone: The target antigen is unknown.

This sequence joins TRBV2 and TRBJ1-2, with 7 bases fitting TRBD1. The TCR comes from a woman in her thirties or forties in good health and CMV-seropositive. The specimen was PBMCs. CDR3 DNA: TGTGCCAGCAGTGATTCCTCAGGGGGGATGGACTATGGCTACACCTTC. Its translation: CASSDSSGGMDYGYTF.